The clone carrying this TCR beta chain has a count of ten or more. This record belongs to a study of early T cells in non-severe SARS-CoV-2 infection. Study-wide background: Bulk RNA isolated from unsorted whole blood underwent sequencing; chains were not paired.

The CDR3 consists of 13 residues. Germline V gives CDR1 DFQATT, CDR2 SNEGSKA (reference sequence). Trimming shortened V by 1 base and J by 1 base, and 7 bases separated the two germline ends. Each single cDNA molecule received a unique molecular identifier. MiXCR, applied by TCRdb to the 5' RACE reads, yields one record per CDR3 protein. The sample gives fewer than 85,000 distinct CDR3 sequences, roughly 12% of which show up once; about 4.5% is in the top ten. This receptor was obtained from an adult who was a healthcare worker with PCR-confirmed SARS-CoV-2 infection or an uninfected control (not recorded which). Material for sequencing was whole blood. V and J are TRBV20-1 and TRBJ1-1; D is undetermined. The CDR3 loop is CSARVTANTEAFF. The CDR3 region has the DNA TGCAGTGCTAGAGTTACGGCGAACACTGAAGCTTTCTTT.